These 15 T cell receptor beta chains came from one sample sequenced in a study of blood T cell repertoires in COVID-19. Some clones are missing from TCRdb's copy, which holds only in-frame ones; the method was immunoSEQ multiplex PCR. The sample carries about 480,000 clones, roughly 89% recorded once. Sequenced material: peripheral blood. The source of these receptors is a man aged 18 to 29 with COVID-19, enrolled during active disease.

The gene calls are TRBV21-1 and TRBJ1-5; the table's D call of TRBD1 was not tested on the DNA. TRBV21-1 is termed a pseudogene. The CDR3 has 18 amino acids. Written as DNA, the CDR3 is TGTGCCAGCAGCAAATTGGAGACAGACCTCTATAGCAATCAGCCCCAGCATTTT. This gives the protein CASSKLETDLYSNQPQHF.

The gene calls are TRBV27 and TRBJ1-6; tentative D call: TRBD1 (6 bases). V dropped 7 bases and J dropped 8 bases, with 12 bases sitting between them. Germline CDR1 and CDR2: MNHEY and SMNVEV (reference sequence). This CDR3 region has 13 residues. The CDR3 loop is CASNTGGYSPLHF. The CDR3 region has the DNA TGTGCCAGCAATACTGGGGGCTATTCACCCCTCCACTTT.

This rearrangement joins TRBV6-1 to TRBJ1-5, with D tentatively TRBD1 (6 bases). The germline CDR1 and CDR2 sequences are MNHNS and SASEGT. The CDR3 extends over 18 amino acids. V dropped 2 bases and J dropped 0 bases, with 17 bases sitting between them. CDR3 amino acids: CASSESGGAGDSNQPQHF. In nucleotides, the CDR3 is TGTGCCAGCAGTGAATCTGGGGGCGCGGGGGATAGCAATCAGCCCCAGCATTTT.

The chain couples TRBV7-6 to TRBJ1-4, with TRBD1 matching 8 bases. The CDR3 runs to 13 residues. The ends lost 3 bases at V and 11 bases at J; junction bases unmatched: 5. The V gene's germline CDR1 is SGHVS and CDR2 FNYEAQ. The CDR3 DNA reads TGTGCCAGCAGCTTTTCAGGGGGCGGGAAACTGTTTTTT. Amino acid sequence: CASSFSGGGKLFF.

This rearrangement joins TRBV30 to TRBJ1-6, with 7 bases identical to TRBD1. The CDR3 extends over 15 amino acids. J lost 7 bases, V lost 1 base, and 7 bases had no gene match. Germline CDR1 is GTSNPN and CDR2 is SVGIG (reference sequence). CDR3 sequence (DNA): TGTGCCTGGAGTGCAGAGACAGGGAGGAATTCACCCCTCCACTTT. As protein: CAWSAETGRNSPLHF.

This clone was seen just once. This rearrangement joins TRBV5-4 to TRBJ2-7, with D possibly being TRBD1 (6 bases). CDR3 length: 16 amino acids. Germline V gene data show CDR1 as SGHNT and CDR2 as YYREEE (reference sequence). The V end was cut by 4 bases, the J end by 3 bases, with 20 bases between. The CDR3 protein is CASSPTPPDRYYEQYF. Written as DNA, the CDR3 is TGTGCCAGCAGCCCGACCCCACCTGACAGGTACTACGAGCAGTACTTC.

This sequence joins TRBV27 and TRBJ1-2, with 7 nucleotides matching TRBD1. This CDR3 is 14 amino acids long. Germline CDR1 MNHEY, CDR2 SMNVEV (reference sequence). V lost 2 bases, J lost 4 bases, and 4 bases stayed unmatched. CDR3 in amino acids: CASSLTGVPYGYTF. CDR3 coding DNA: TGTGCCAGCAGTTTAACAGGGGTACCCTATGGCTACACCTTC.

This chain joins TRBV6-5 and TRBJ1-5; TRBD1 agrees at 7 bases. CDR1 MNHEY and CDR2 SVGAGI come from the germline V gene. The V and J ends lost 8 bases and 7 bases, in that order; junction bases with no gene match: 8. The CDR3 runs to 13 residues. Here the CDR3 reads CASGTANQQPQHF. In DNA form, the CDR3 reads TGTGCCAGCGGGACAGCAAATCAGCAGCCCCAGCATTTT.

V is TRBV6-1 and J is TRBJ2-7; no reliable D call. Trimming took off 2 bases at V and 2 bases at J, with 13 bases between the two ends. The CDR3 runs 15 residues. Germline-derived CDR1 and CDR2 are MNHNS and SASEGT. The CDR3 protein is CASSENGLIAYEQYF. The CDR3 nucleotides are TGTGCCAGCAGTGAAAACGGTCTGATAGCCTACGAGCAGTACTTC.

In the case of this clone: This CDR3 is missing its conserved last phenylalanine or tryptophan, likely due to a read error. The DNA is left out, because the CDR3 cannot be placed on it with certainty; the CDR3 is given as TCRdb lists it. V usage is TRBV6-5 and J usage is TRBJ2-3; TRBD2 is taken as the D call from the table, unchecked against the DNA. Ends included, the CDR3 has 14 residues. CDR1 is MNHEY and CDR2 is SVGAGI in the germline V gene. CDR3 residues: CASSYDPSGSPLFC.

The rearrangement links TRBV5-5 to TRBJ2-3, with 13 bases matching TRBD2. The CDR3 covers 16 residues. The ends lost 5 bases at V and 3 bases at J; junction bases unmatched: 6. Per the germline V gene, CDR1 is SGHKS and CDR2 is YYEKEE (reference sequence). CDR3 region: CASSYGTSGETDTQYF. The CDR3 DNA reads as TGTGCCAGCAGTTATGGGACTAGCGGGGAGACAGATACGCAGTATTTT.

The V call is TRBV7-3, the J call TRBJ2-1; 8 positions agree with TRBD1. J was trimmed by 5 bases and V by 5 bases; bases with no gene match: 5. The germline V gene encodes CDR1 SGHTA and CDR2 FQGTGA. The CDR3 sequence is 14 residues long. The CDR3 bases are TGTGCCAGCAGCCCGGGACAGGCAAACAATGAGCAGTTCTTC. This gives the protein CASSPGQANNEQFF.

The chain joins TRBV12-3 or TRBV12-4 to TRBJ1-1, with D possibly TRBD1 on 5 matching bases. The CDR3 is 13 residues long. V was shortened by 3 bases and J by 4 bases, with 9 bases between the two germline ends. The CDR3 protein is CASSFAGGTEAFF. CDR3 in DNA: TGTGCCAGCAGTTTTGCGGGGGGCACTGAAGCTTTCTTT.

This clone was counted once. J is TRBJ2-1 and V is TRBV4-2; TRBD2 matches at 9 bases. The germline gives CDR1 LGHNA, CDR2 YNFKEQ. The CDR3 has 16 residues. J was trimmed by 2 bases and V by 0 bases; bases with no gene match: 2. CDR3 protein: CASSQDRTSAYNEQFF. The DNA of the CDR3 is TGTGCCAGCAGCCAAGATCGGACTAGCGCCTACAATGAGCAGTTCTTC.

This clone was seen only a few times. The V and J genes are TRBV19 and TRBJ2-7, with D possibly being TRBD2 (6 bases). The CDR3 runs to 13 residues. CDR1 and CDR2 (germline): LNHDA, SQIVND (reference sequence). V was pared by 5 bases and J by 4 bases, with 12 bases between. CDR3 in DNA: TGTGCCAGTAGTTCAGGACTACTGTACGAGCAGTACTTC. This sequence encodes CASSSGLLYEQYF.